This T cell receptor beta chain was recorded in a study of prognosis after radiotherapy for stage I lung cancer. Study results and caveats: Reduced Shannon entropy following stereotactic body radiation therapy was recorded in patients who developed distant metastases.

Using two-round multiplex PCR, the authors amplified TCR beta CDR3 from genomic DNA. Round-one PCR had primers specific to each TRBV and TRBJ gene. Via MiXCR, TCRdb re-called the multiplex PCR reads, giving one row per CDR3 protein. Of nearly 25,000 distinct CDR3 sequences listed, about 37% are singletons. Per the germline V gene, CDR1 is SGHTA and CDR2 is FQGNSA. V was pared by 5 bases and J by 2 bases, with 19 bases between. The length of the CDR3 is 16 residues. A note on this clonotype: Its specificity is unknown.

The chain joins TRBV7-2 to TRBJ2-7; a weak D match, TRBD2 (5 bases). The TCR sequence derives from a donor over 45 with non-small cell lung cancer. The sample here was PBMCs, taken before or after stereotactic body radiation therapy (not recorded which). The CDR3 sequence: CASSDNNIAGAYEQYF. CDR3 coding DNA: TGTGCCAGCAGCGACAATAACATTGCGGGTGCCTACGAGCAGTACTTC.